Presented here are 30 T cell receptor beta chains from one specimen sequenced in a study of control samples from healthy donors and cancer patients. TCRdb keeps only in-frame clones here, not all; method: immunoSEQ multiplex PCR. In the table there are roughly 30,000 clones, 70% to 85% of which are singletons. The material sequenced was PBMCs. Receptors were obtained from a man aged 60 to 75 with head and neck cancer.

In nucleotides, the CDR3 is TGTGCCAGCAGCTTTGGAAACACCATATATTTT. Its translation: CASSFGNTIYF. The chain recombines TRBV11-1 with TRBJ1-3; D call uncertain. With 3 bases removed from V and 3 bases from J, the gap between germline ends came to 0 bases. This CDR3 has 11 amino acids. CDR1 is SGHAT and CDR2 is FQDESV in the germline V gene (reference sequence).

The V and J genes are TRBV24-1 and TRBJ2-3; 7 bases are shared with TRBD1. CDR1 is KGHDR and CDR2 is SFDVKD in the germline V gene. Losses at the gene ends were 2 bases for V and 4 bases for J; bases not matched to a gene: 5. The CDR3 runs to 15 residues. The CDR3 loop reads CATSDSYRGADTQYF. In DNA form, the CDR3 reads TGTGCCACCAGTGATTCTTACAGGGGTGCAGATACGCAGTATTTT.

The V and J genes are TRBV5-4 and TRBJ1-2; unclear D gene. V was trimmed by 0 bases and J by 5 bases, leaving 17 bases between them. CDR1 is SGHNT, CDR2 YYREEE, per germline (reference sequence). The CDR3 loop spans 16 amino acids. Here the CDR3 DNA reads TGTGCCAGCAGCTTGGCCGGCAGGCTCACGGGTTATGGCTACACCTTC. This encodes CASSLAGRLTGYGYTF.

V gene TRBV5-1 combines with J gene TRBJ1-1, with D uncertain. Germline CDR1 reads SGHRS; CDR2 reads YFSETQ. Trimming took off 0 bases at V and 0 bases at J, with 12 bases between the two ends. The CDR3 is 16 amino acids. The CDR3 sequence is CASSLVGGSMNTEAFF. The DNA of the CDR3 is TGCGCCAGCAGCTTGGTTGGAGGTTCAATGAACACTGAAGCTTTCTTT. The variable domain in full, completed from reference TRBV5-1 and TRBJ1-1, reads KAGVTQTPRYLIKTRGQQVTLSCSPISGHRSVSWYQQTPGQGLQFLFEYFSETQRNKGNFPGRFSGRQFSNSRSEMNVSTLELGDSALYLCASSLVGGSMNTEAFFGQGTRLTVV.

This chain links TRBV19 with TRBJ2-5; 13 nucleotides agree with TRBD2. The CDR3 is made up of 16 amino acids. V trimming: 5 bases; J trimming: 5 bases; junction bases outside the gene matches: 8. CDR1 LNHDA and CDR2 SQIVND come from the germline V gene (reference sequence). The CDR3 loop reads CASSLMGTSGIETQYF. The CDR3 region has the DNA TGTGCCAGTAGTTTGATGGGGACTAGCGGGATTGAGACCCAGTACTTC. Full variable domain (missing parts from reference TRBV19 and TRBJ2-5): DGGITQSPKYLFRKEGQNVTLSCEQNLNHDAMYWYRQDPGQGLRLIYYSQIVNDFQKGDIAEGYSVSREKKESFPLTVTSAQKNPTAFYLCASSLMGTSGIETQYFGPGTRLLVL.

The chain carries TRBV9 and TRBJ1-3, with a possible D match to TRBD1 (5 bases). This CDR3 is built from 14 residues. Germline CDR1 SGDLS, CDR2 YYNGEE. V was clipped by 2 bases and J by 3 bases, with 9 bases between them. The chain's CDR3 is CASSVGGFGNTIYF. CDR3 nucleotides: TGTGCCAGCAGCGTCGGGGGTTTTGGAAACACCATATATTTT.

This clone was seen once. The chain employs TRBV18 and TRBJ2-1; D is unresolved. The V gene lost 3 bases and the J gene lost 5 bases, with 11 bases spanning the gap. CDR1 and CDR2 (germline): KGHSH, LQKENI. The CDR3 is 14 residues long. CDR3 amino acids: CASSPSQDHNEQFF. In DNA form, the CDR3 reads TGTGCCAGCTCACCCTCTCAGGACCACAATGAGCAGTTCTTC. The variable domain in full, with the rest retrieved from reference TRBV18 and TRBJ2-1, is NAGVMQNPRHLVRRRGQEARLRCSPMKGHSHVYWYRQLPEEGLKFMVYLQKENIIDESGMPKERFSAEFPKEGPSILRIQQVVRGDSAAYFCASSPSQDHNEQFFGPGTRLTVL.

In regard to this clone: A read error may produce the germline difference seen at one junction end. The chain has TRBV7-3 and TRBJ1-1; a possible D gene is TRBD1 (5 bases). This CDR3 comprises 12 residues. CDR1 and CDR2 (germline): SGHTA, FQGTGA. CDR3 amino acids: CASSLGGAGPVF. The CDR3 DNA is TGTGCCAGCAGCTTGGGTGGGGCAGGTCCCGTCTTT.

This sequence joins TRBV11-2 and TRBJ1-2; 7 bases align to TRBD1. CDR1 and CDR2 (germline): SGHAT, FQNNGV. J was trimmed by 10 bases and V by 6 bases; bases with no gene match: 11. CDR3 length: 13 amino acids. CDR3 DNA: TGTGCCAGCAGGAACCTAGGGGGCCAGATCTACACCTTC. Translation gives CASRNLGGQIYTF.

This clone has a handful of counts. The chain has TRBV11-2 and TRBJ2-7, with D unclear. The CDR3 loop spans 14 amino acids. Trimming left V 0 bases short and J 2 bases short, with 8 bases between. Germline V gene data show CDR1 as SGHAT and CDR2 as FQNNGV. The CDR3, as DNA: TGTGCCAGCAGCTTAGAGGACCCTACCTACGAGCAGTACTTC. Protein: CASSLEDPTYEQYF. Full variable domain (missing parts from reference TRBV11-2 and TRBJ2-7): EAGVAQSPRYKIIEKRQSVAFWCNPISGHATLYWYQQILGQGPKLLIQFQNNGVVDDSQLPKDRFSAERLKGVDSTLKIQPAKLEDSAVYLCASSLEDPTYEQYFGPGTRLTVT.

This sequence joins TRBV7-8 and TRBJ2-7; D is undetermined. CDR3 length equals 16 residues. The germline V gene encodes CDR1 SGHVS and CDR2 FQNEAQ. Trimming shortened V by 2 bases and J by 2 bases, and 16 bases separated the two germline ends. This CDR3 is CASSLRPTFITYEQYF. The CDR3 nucleotides are TGTGCCAGCAGCTTAAGGCCAACTTTTATAACCTACGAGCAGTACTTC.

This clone has just a few counts. The CDR3 region has the DNA TGTGCCAGCAGCTCAGACGGTACTGGAAACACCATATATTTT. Its translation: CASSSDGTGNTIYF. The chain carries TRBV9 and TRBJ1-3; no clear D gene. The CDR3 runs 14 residues. Germline CDR1 is SGDLS and CDR2 is YYNGEE. The ends were cut back, 4 bases at V and 2 bases at J, with 10 bases in the middle.

The chain employs TRBV28 and TRBJ2-4, with 11 bases aligning to TRBD1. From germline, CDR1 is MDHEN and CDR2 SYDVKM. This CDR3 comprises 14 residues. J was trimmed by 3 bases and V by 11 bases; bases with no gene match: 6. DNA of the CDR3: TGTGCCTCTCGGACAGGGGGCGTCAAAAACATTCAGTACTTC. Protein: CASRTGGVKNIQYF.

The sample holds a few counts of this clone. This specimen includes other DNA sequences encoding the same CDR3. The chain recombines TRBV6-1 with TRBJ1-1, with 9 positions matching TRBD1. The ends lost 3 bases at V and 3 bases at J; junction bases unmatched: 2. The CDR3 has 14 amino acids. The V gene's germline CDR1 is MNHNS and CDR2 SASEGT. The DNA of the CDR3 is TGTGCCAGCAGTGAGGACAGGGGAGACACTGAAGCTTTCTTT. This codes for CASSEDRGDTEAFF.

This clone was detected only once. The chain uses TRBV6-2 or TRBV6-3 and TRBJ2-5; 12 bases are a match to TRBD1. CDR1 MNHEY and CDR2 SVGEGT come from the germline V gene. J gave up 4 bases and V 4 bases, and 7 bases lay outside the gene matches. The CDR3 runs to 16 residues. CDR3 region: CASSSGQGAFVETQYF. The CDR3 DNA reads TGTGCCAGCAGTTCGGGACAGGGGGCCTTTGTAGAGACCCAGTACTTC.

V usage is TRBV19 and J usage is TRBJ2-1; 9 nucleotides align to TRBD2. The CDR3 covers 14 residues. After removal of 7 bases from V and 6 bases from J, the junction contained 7 bases not matched to a gene. Looked up from germline, CDR1 is LNHDA and CDR2 is SQIVND (reference sequence). CDR3 protein: CASTIGGRANEQFF. CDR3 coding DNA: TGTGCCAGTACCATCGGCGGGAGGGCCAATGAGCAGTTCTTC.

V gene TRBV4-2 combines with J gene TRBJ1-4, with a weak D call TRBD1 (5 bases). CDR3 length equals 16 residues. V shed 0 bases and J shed 8 bases, with 16 bases lying between them. In germline, CDR1 is LGHNA, CDR2 YNFKEQ. CDR3 sequence (DNA): TGTGCCAGCAGCCAAGATTGGCAGGGCATAGGGGAAAAACTGTTTTTT. This encodes CASSQDWQGIGEKLFF.

This clone has more than one count but fewer than ten. V usage is TRBV7-3 and J usage is TRBJ1-2; 7 bases align to TRBD1. The CDR3 spans 16 residues. V lost 5 bases to trimming and J lost 1 base; unmatched junction nucleotides: 10. The germline CDR1 and CDR2 sequences are SGHTA and FQGTGA. The DNA of the CDR3 is TGTGCCAGCAGCCCCGGGACAGTGAAGAATAACTATGGCTACACCTTC. It encodes CASSPGTVKNNYGYTF.

This clone was counted only a few times. V is TRBV19 and J is TRBJ1-5; D is undetermined. The CDR3 is 14 amino acids. V lost 3 bases, J lost 4 bases, and 10 bases lay in between. CDR1 is LNHDA and CDR2 is SQIVND in the germline V gene (reference sequence). The CDR3 here is CASSIRSENQPQHF. Here the CDR3 DNA reads TGTGCCAGTAGTATCCGGTCCGAGAATCAGCCCCAGCATTTT.

The rearrangement joins TRBV5-5 to TRBJ2-7; 10 nucleotides line up with TRBD1. CDR3 length: 12 amino acids. Germline trimming cut 5 bases from V and 6 bases from J; bases unmatched to any gene: 2. Germline CDR1 is SGHKS and CDR2 is YYEKEE (reference sequence). The CDR3 nucleotides read TGTGCCAGCAGGGGACAGGGGAGCGAGCAGTACTTC. Its translation: CASRGQGSEQYF.

The V and J genes are TRBV28 and TRBJ1-5; no definite D call. The CDR3 length is 13 residues. Trimming stripped 10 bases from V and 3 bases from J, with 13 bases between. Germline values: CDR1 MDHEN, CDR2 SYDVKM. The CDR3 region has the DNA TGTGCCACCGAGGTACAGCTCAATCAGCCCCAGCATTTT. Amino acid sequence: CATEVQLNQPQHF.

The V and J genes are TRBV27 and TRBJ1-5; a possible D gene is TRBD1 (6 bases). Trimming removed 3 bases at V and 4 bases at J, with 13 bases between. Germline loops: CDR1 MNHEY, CDR2 SMNVEV (reference sequence). This CDR3 contains 15 residues. The CDR3 nucleotides are TGTGCCAGCAGTTTTCGGACAGACCGAAATCAGCCCCAGCATTTT. Its protein is CASSFRTDRNQPQHF.

The chain combines TRBV7-2 with TRBJ2-7; 7 bases fit TRBD1. The CDR3 sequence is 14 residues long. The ends lost 1 base at V and 3 bases at J; junction bases unmatched: 3. Germline loops: CDR1 SGHTA, CDR2 FQGNSA. The CDR3 is CASSLETGHYEQYF. CDR3 nucleotides: TGTGCCAGCAGCTTAGAGACAGGGCACTACGAGCAGTACTTC.

The chain links TRBV4-2 to TRBJ2-5; 7 bases are shared with TRBD2. With V trimmed by 4 bases and J by 4 bases, 6 bases remained unmatched. Germline loops: CDR1 LGHNA, CDR2 YNFKEQ. CDR3 length: 14 amino acids. The CDR3 protein is CASSPREGGETQYF. In DNA, the CDR3 is TGTGCCAGCAGCCCTAGGGAGGGTGGAGAGACCCAGTACTTC.

This chain joins TRBV27 and TRBJ1-5; D unresolved. From germline, CDR1 is MNHEY and CDR2 SMNVEV (reference sequence). V shed 6 bases and J shed 3 bases, with 9 bases lying between them. CDR3 length: 13 residues. The CDR3 DNA follows: TGTGCCAGCAGAATGAGGGCCAATCAGCCCCAGCATTTT. It codes for CASRMRANQPQHF.

The chain recombines TRBV7-2 with TRBJ1-5; TRBD1 matches 8 bases. V shed 4 bases, J shed 7 bases, and the junction held 3 bases outside the gene matches. This CDR3 has 13 residues. Germline loops: CDR1 SGHTA, CDR2 FQGNSA. The CDR3 DNA follows: TGTGCCAGCAGCTCGGACAGGGTCCAGCCCCAGCATTTT. The encoded protein is CASSSDRVQPQHF.

The V and J genes are TRBV5-4 and TRBJ2-3; 11 nucleotides match TRBD2. Germline values: CDR1 SGHNT, CDR2 YYREEE (reference sequence). The CDR3 spans 18 residues. V shed 4 bases, J shed 5 bases, and the junction held 15 bases outside the gene matches. Here the CDR3 reads CASSKSPYSGRAGDTQYF. The CDR3 region has the DNA TGTGCCAGCAGCAAAAGCCCCTATAGCGGGAGGGCGGGAGATACGCAGTATTTT.

The rearrangement joins TRBV19 to TRBJ2-7; D might be TRBD2 (5 bases). CDR3 length equals 14 residues. CDR1 is LNHDA and CDR2 is SQIVND in the germline V gene (reference sequence). V was shortened by 5 bases and J by 0 bases, with 11 bases between the two germline ends. In nucleotides, the CDR3 is TGTGCCAGTAGTGCCCGGAGGAGCTCCTACGAGCAGTACTTC. Translation: CASSARRSSYEQYF.

The gene calls are TRBV30 and TRBJ1-2; D may be TRBD1 (5 bases). This CDR3 is built from 14 residues. With 7 bases removed from V and 4 bases from J, the gap between germline ends came to 19 bases. CDR1 GTSNPN and CDR2 SVGIG come from the germline V gene (reference sequence). This chain's CDR3 is CASIRDGRGYGYTF. In DNA form, the CDR3 reads TGTGCCTCTATTAGGGACGGACGGGGCTATGGCTACACCTTC.

In this sample, this clone turned up a few times. The V and J genes are TRBV28 and TRBJ2-7; the D gene could be TRBD1 or TRBD2 (5 bases each). The CDR3 is made up of 22 amino acids. Trimming stripped 4 bases from V and 0 bases from J, with 34 bases between. Germline V gene sequence: CDR1 MDHEN, CDR2 SYDVKM. CDR3: CASSSYLSLRGRGNPSSYEQYF. Here the CDR3 DNA reads TGTGCCAGCAGTTCTTACCTCTCTTTGAGGGGCCGAGGTAATCCCAGCTCCTACGAGCAGTACTTC. The whole variable domain, filled in from reference TRBV28 and TRBJ2-7, reads DVKVTQSSRYLVKRTGEKVFLECVQDMDHENMFWYRQDPGLGLRLIYFSYDVKMKEKGDIPEGYSVSREKKERFSLILESASTNQTSMYLCASSSYLSLRGRGNPSSYEQYFGPGTRLTVT.